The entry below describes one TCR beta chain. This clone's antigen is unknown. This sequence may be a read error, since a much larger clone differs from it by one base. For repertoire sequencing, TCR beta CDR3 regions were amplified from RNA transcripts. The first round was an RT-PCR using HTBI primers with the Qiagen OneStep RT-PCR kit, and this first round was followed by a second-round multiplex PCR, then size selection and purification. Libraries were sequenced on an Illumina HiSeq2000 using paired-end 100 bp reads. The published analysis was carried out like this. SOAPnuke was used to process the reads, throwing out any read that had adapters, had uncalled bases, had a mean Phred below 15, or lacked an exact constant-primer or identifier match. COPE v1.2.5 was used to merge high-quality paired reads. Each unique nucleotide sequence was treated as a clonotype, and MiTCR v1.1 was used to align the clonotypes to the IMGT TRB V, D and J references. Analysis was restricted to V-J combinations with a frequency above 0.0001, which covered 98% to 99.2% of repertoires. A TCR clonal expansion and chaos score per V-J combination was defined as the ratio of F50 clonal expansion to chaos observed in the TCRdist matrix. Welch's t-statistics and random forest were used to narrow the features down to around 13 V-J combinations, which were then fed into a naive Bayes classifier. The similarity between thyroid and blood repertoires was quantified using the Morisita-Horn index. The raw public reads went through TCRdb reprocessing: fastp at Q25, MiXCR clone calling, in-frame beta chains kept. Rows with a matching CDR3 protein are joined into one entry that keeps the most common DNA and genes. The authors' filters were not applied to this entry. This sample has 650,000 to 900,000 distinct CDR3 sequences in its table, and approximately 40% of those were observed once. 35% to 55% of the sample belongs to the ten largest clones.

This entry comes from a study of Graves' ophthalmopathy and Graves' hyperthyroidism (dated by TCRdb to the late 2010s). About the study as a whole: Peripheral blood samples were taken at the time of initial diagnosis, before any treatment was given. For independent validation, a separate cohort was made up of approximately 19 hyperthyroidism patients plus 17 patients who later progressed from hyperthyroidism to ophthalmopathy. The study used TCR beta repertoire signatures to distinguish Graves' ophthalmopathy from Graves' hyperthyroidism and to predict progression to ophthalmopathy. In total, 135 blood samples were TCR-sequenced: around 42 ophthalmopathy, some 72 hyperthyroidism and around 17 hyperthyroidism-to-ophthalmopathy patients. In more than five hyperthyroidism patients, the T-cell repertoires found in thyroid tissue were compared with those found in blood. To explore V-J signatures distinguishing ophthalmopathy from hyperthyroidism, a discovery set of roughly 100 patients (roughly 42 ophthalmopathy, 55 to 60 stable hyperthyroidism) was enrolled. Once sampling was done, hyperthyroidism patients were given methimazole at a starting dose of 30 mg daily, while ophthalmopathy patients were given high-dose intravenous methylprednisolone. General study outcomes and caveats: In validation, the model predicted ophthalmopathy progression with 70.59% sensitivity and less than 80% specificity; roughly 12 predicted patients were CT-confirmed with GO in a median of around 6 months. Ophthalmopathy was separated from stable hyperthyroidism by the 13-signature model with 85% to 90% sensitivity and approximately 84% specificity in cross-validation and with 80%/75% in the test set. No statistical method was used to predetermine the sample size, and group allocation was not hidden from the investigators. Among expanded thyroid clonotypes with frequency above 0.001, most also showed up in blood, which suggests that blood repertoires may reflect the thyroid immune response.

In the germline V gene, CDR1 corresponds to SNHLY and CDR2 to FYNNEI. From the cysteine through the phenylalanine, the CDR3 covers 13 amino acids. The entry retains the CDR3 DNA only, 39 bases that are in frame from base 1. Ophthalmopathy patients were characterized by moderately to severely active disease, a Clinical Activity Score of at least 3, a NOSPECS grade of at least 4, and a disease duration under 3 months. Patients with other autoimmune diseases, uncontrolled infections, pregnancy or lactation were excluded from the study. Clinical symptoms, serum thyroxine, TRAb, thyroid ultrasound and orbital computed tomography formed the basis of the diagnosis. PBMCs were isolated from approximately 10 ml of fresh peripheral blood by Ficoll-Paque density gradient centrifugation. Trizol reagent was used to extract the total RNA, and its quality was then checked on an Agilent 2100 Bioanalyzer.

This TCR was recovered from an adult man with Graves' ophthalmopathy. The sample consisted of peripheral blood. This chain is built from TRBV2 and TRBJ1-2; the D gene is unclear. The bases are TGTGCCCGCAGTGAAGCGCCCGTCTATGGCTACACCTTC. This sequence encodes CARSEAPVYGYTF. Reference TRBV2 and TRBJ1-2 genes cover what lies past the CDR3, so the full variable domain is EPEVTQTPSHQVTQMGQEVILRCVPISNHLYFYWYRQILGQKVEFLVSFYNNEISEKSEIFDDQFSVERPDGSNFTLKIRSTKLEDSAMYFCARSEAPVYGYTFGSGTRLTVV.